The source of this TCR beta chain is a study of blood T cells in healthy people across ages. Overall study results and limits: Getting older went along with TCR beta diversity per million T cells dropping roughly linearly.

Comments on this clonotype: Its antigen is still unknown.

A J-beta primer mix and a sample-barcoded 5' primer were used in a second PCR of about 7 to 11 cycles. MiXCR was run by TCRdb on the 5' RACE reads, yielding one entry per CDR3 protein. The table records over 1,500,000 distinct CDR3 sequences, 49% of them present only once. The material sequenced was blood. The receptor comes from a woman aged 35 to 49 in good health.

The CDR3 loop reads CASSQRSGQETQYF. The CDR3 region has the DNA TGTGCCAGCAGCCAACGGTCAGGGCAAGAGACCCAGTACTTC. The chain is built from TRBV3-1 and TRBJ2-5; perhaps TRBD1 as D (5 bases). Germline V lookup: CDR1 LGHDT, CDR2 YNNKEL (reference sequence). Trimming took 2 bases from V and 2 from J, leaving 9 bases between them. The CDR3 length is 14 residues.